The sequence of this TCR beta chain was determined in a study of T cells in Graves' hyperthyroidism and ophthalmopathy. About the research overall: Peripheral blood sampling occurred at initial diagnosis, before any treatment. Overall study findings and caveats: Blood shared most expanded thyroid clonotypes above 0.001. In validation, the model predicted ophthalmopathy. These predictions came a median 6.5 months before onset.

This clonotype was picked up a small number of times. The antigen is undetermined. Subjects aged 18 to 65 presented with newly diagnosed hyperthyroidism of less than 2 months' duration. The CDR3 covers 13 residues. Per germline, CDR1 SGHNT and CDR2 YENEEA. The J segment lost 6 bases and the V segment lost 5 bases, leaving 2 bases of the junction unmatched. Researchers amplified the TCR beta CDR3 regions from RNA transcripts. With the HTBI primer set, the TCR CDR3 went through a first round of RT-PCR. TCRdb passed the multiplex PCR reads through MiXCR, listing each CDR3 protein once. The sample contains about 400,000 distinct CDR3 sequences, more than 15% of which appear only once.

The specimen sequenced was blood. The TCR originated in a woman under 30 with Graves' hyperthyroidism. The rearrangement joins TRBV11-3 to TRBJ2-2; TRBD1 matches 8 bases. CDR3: CASSPTGAGELFF. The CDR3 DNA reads TGTGCCAGCAGCCCGACAGGGGCCGGGGAGCTGTTTTTT.